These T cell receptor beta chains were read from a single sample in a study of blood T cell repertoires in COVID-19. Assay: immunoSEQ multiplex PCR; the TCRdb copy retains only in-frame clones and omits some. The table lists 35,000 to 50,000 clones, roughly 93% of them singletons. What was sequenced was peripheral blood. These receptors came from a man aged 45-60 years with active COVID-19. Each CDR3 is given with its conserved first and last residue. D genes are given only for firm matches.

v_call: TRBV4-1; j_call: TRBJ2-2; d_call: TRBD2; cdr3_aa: CASSLGLAGLTGELFF
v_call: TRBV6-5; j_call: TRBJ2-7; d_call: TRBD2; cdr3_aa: CASWQAGVSYEQYF
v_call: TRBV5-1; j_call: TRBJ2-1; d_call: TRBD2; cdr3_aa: CASSLSGSRGYNEQFF
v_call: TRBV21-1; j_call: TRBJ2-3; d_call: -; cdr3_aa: CASSKGGGPSATDTQYF
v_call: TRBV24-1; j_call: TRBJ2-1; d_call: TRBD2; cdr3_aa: CATSDWGGEGNEQFF
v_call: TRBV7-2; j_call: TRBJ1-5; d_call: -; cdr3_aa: CASSSTADGGGLPQHF
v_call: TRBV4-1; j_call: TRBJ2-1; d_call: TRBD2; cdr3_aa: CASSQVDRTSGSNEQFF
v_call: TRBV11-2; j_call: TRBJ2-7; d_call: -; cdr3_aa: CASSLEYGTGPYEQYF
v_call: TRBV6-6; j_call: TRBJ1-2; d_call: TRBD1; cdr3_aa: CASSTGQADGYTF
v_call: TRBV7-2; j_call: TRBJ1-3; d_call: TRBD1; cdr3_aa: CASSLGGTDSSGNTIYF
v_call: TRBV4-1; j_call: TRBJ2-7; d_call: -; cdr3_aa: CASSQVGASETYEQYF
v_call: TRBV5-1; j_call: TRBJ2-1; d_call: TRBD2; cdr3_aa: CASSSGLAGVLSSYNEQFF
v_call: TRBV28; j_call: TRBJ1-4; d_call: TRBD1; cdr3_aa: CASSPPGQGLQKLFF
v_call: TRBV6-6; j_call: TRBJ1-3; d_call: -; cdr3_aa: CASSYLLVQKGNTIYF
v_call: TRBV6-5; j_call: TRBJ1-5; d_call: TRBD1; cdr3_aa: CASSPGQGHRPQHF
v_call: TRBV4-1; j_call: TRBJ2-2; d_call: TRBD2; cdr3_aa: CASSPLGTSGRGTNTGELFF
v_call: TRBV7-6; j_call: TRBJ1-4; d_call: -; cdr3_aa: CASSLVNRRTGATNEKLFF